Sequencing of this T cell receptor (beta chain) was carried out in a study of OX40 agonist ivuxolimab in advanced cancers. Study information: Each dose-escalation patient presented with hepatocellular carcinoma, melanoma, renal cell or head and neck cancer. It was permissible to have had prior anti-PD-1, anti-PD-L1 or anti-CTLA-4 therapy, and more than 30% had some.

Exclusion applied to patients with autoimmune disease history or systemic immunosuppression. With respect to this clone: As yet, its antigen is unknown.

Using immunoSEQ multiplex PCR, the repertoire was profiled, and TCRdb retains in-frame clones only, with some absent. Found here are about 80,000 clones, nearly 95% of them singletons; the top ten hold more than 9.5%. Germline CDR1 is LNHDA and CDR2 is SQIVND (reference sequence). V was cut by 3 bases and J by 0 bases, with 18 bases left in between. The CDR3 extends over 17 amino acids. Findings and caveats of the study: Low clonal expansion, among the lowest seen, marked partial responders at 0.1-3.0 mg/kg.

The chain links TRBV19 to TRBJ2-7; D tentatively fits TRBD1 or TRBD2 (5 bases each). The TCR comes from an adult with an advanced solid tumor such as melanoma, head and neck, liver or kidney cancer. The sample here was CD4+ or CD8+ T cells sorted from blood, taken in a trial of the OX40 agonist ivuxolimab. CDR3 sequence reads: CASSMAGAGQSSYEQYF. CDR3 nucleotides: TGTGCCAGTAGTATGGCCGGGGCAGGGCAGAGCTCCTACGAGCAGTACTTC.